This TCR beta chain stems from a study of blood T cell repertoires in COVID-19. At the level of the study: Sites across the United States, Italy and Spain contributed samples from acute and convalescent COVID-19.

This CDR3 contains 13 residues. V was trimmed by 6 bases and J by 7 bases, leaving 12 bases between them. As handled by the study authors: Using reference gene primer amplification, nucleated cell counts were estimated. The protocol was immunoSEQ multiplex PCR, while the TCRdb copy is restricted to in-frame clones and leaves out a portion. D and trimming were read from the DNA, whereas the V and J calls and clone size are those reported in that table. The table has around 200,000 clones, about 88% seen once. Each participant's cohort was designated according to participant-reported clinical history. Recovered participants had two consecutive negative NP/OP PCR tests, healthcare professional clearance, or symptom resolution.

What was sequenced was PBMCs or T cells enriched from blood (not recorded which). This chain links TRBV12-3 or TRBV12-4 with TRBJ1-4, with a weak D call TRBD1 (5 bases). The receptor's source is a woman under 40 who had recovered from COVID-19. CDR3 in DNA: TGTGCCAGCAGGCAGGGTATGGCTGAAAAACTGTTTTTT. Translation gives CASRQGMAEKLFF.